This T cell receptor (beta chain) was obtained from a study of blood T cell repertoires in COVID-19. Study-wide context: Researchers got acute and convalescent COVID-19 samples from the United States, Italy and Spain. T cells, B-cell-depleted T cells, or PBMCs supplied cDNA or gDNA.

Per the germline V gene, CDR1 is GTSNPN and CDR2 is SVGIG (reference sequence). V shed 0 bases, J shed 7 bases, and the junction held 6 bases outside the gene matches. This CDR3 contains 15 residues. This table comes from immunoSEQ multiplex PCR, and its TCRdb copy is limited to in-frame clones, with some not included. The sample gives a few hundred thousand clones, around 84% of which show up once; 3.5% to 4.5% is in the top ten. This sequence was found in a middle-aged man with acute or convalescent COVID-19. The genes are TRBV30 and TRBJ1-6; 7 bases align to TRBD1. What was sequenced was peripheral blood. The CDR3 sequence is CAWSVQGQPNSPLHF. The CDR3 nucleotides read TGTGCCTGGAGTGTACAGGGGCAGCCAAATTCACCCCTCCACTTT.